Listed below are T cell receptor beta chains from one sample, sequenced in a study of T cell repertoires in cytomegalovirus infection. Antigens of these TCRs are unknown. A single record per CDR3 protein comes from TCRdb applying MiXCR to the reads. Here the sample spans 370,000 or so distinct CDR3 sequences, roughly 34% being singletons. The sequencing here drew on cultured PBMCs, taken from culture after CMV antigen stimulation. These TCRs come from a human donor in good health (CMV status not recorded). Some clones in this sample may be carry-over from other donors' samples. CDR3s include the opening cysteine and the closing phenylalanine or tryptophan. The D gene is left open where the match is weak. Where a row states a size, it is once, few, many or the class of an expanded clone; other rows omit it.

clone size | J gene | V gene | D gene | CDR3 DNA | CDR3 protein
few | TRBJ2-2 | TRBV7-2 | . | TGTGCCAGCAGCTTCGCAGGCCATGGGGAGCTGTTTTTT | CASSFAGHGELFF
. | TRBJ2-5 | TRBV12-3/TRBV12-4 | TRBD1 | TGTGCCAGCAGTCCGCCCGGGCAGGGGACAGGGGGCCAGTACTTC | CASSPPGQGTGGQYF
many | TRBJ2-1 | TRBV7-2 | . | TGTGCCAGCAGCATCAGTTCCTCCTACAATGAGCAGTTCTTC | CASSISSSYNEQFF
few | TRBJ2-5 | TRBV6-2/TRBV6-3 | TRBD2 | TGTGCCAGCAACGGGGGGGTTCGAGAGACCCAGTACTTC | CASNGGVRETQYF
few | TRBJ2-7 | TRBV20-1 | . | TGCAGTGCTAGAGATCCCCAGGGTTCCTACGAGCAGTACTTC | CSARDPQGSYEQYF
many | TRBJ2-1 | TRBV28 | TRBD2 | TGTGCCAGTCTCAAGCGGGAGGTTTATGAGCAGTTCTTC | CASLKREVYEQFF
many | TRBJ1-4 | TRBV7-8 | . | TGTGCCAGCAGCGCGGACGTTGGGTATGAAAAACTGTTTTTT | CASSADVGYEKLFF
. | TRBJ2-5 | TRBV15 | TRBD2 | TGTGCCACCAGCAGAGCCCGAGGAGAGGGAGGGCAAGAGACCCAGTACTTC | CATSRARGEGGQETQYF
few | TRBJ2-4 | TRBV6-5 | . | TGTGCCAGCAGTTACTCGCCTAGTCTGTTCGCCAAAAACATTCAGTACTTC | CASSYSPSLFAKNIQYF
many | TRBJ2-5 | TRBV7-2 | . | TGTGCCAGCAGCCGAACCGCGGGGCTATCAGAGACCCAGTACTTC | CASSRTAGLSETQYF
. | TRBJ2-1 | TRBV6-4 | . | TGTGCCAGCAGCGTGGGAGTCGGTTACAATGAGCAGTTCTTC | CASSVGVGYNEQFF
few | TRBJ1-2 | TRBV15 | . | TGTGCCACGCAAGGTGGGCTTCGAGGCTACACCTTC | CATQGGLRGYTF
. | TRBJ2-7 | TRBV6-1 | TRBD1 | TGTGCCAGCAGTGGACAGGGTTGGGACGAGCAGTACTTC | CASSGQGWDEQYF
. | TRBJ2-3 | TRBV20-1 | TRBD2 | TGCAGTGCTAATAGCGGGATGATTTCAGATACGCAGTATTTT | CSANSGMISDTQYF
many | TRBJ2-1 | TRBV7-2 | . | TGTGCCAGCAGCTTAGGTCGGGCAGGGGGAGGTTTCTTC | CASSLGRAGGGFF